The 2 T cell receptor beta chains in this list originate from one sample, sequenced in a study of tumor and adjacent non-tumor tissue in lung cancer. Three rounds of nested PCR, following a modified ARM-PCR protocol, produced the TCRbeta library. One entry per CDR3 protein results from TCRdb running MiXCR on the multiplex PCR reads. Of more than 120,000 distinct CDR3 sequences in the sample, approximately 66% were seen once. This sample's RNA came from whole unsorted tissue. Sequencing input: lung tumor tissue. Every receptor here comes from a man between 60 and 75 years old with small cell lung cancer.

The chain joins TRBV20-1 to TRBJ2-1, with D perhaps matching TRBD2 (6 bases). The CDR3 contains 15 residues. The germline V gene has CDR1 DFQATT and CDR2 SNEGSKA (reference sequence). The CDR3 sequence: CALNWGLSRYNEQFF. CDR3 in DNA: TGCGCCCTCAACTGGGGACTCTCACGATACAATGAGCAGTTCTTC.

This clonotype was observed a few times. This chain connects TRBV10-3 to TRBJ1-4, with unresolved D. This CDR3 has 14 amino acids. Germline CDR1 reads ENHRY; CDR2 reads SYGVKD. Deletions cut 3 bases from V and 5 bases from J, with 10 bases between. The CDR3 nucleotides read TGTGCCATCAGTGACAACAGCTTAAATGAAAAACTGTTTTTT. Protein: CAISDNSLNEKLFF.